This paragraph reports one TCR beta chain. The repertoire was sequenced with immunoSEQ multiplex PCR; TCRdb's copy has only in-frame clones and lacks some. The sample has 55,000 to 90,000 clones, about 91% seen once. The CDR3 is made up of 14 amino acids. Germline V gene lookup returns CDR1 SGHRS and CDR2 YFSETQ. Trimming cost V 2 bases and J 6 bases; bases outside gene matches: 7. This specimen comes from a study of OX40 agonist ivuxolimab in advanced cancers. The overall study: The dose-escalation group included hepatocellular carcinoma, melanoma, renal cell carcinoma and head and neck cancer.

The source is an adult with an advanced solid tumor such as melanoma, head and neck, liver or kidney cancer. Here the sequenced sample was CD4+ or CD8+ T cells sorted from blood, taken in a trial of the OX40 agonist ivuxolimab. The V gene is TRBV5-1, the J gene TRBJ2-7; 8 nucleotides align to TRBD1. The CDR3 spells CASSFRDRNGEQYF. The CDR3 nucleotides are TGCGCCAGCAGCTTCCGGGACAGGAATGGCGAGCAGTACTTC.